This T cell receptor beta chain was found in a study of human CD8 memory T cell subsets. General study points: Similar levels of high diversity, measured as normalized Shannon-Wiener diversity, were found in stem-like memory and precursor exhausted T cells, which was not the case for effector memory cells. Estimation with Chao1 suggested higher diversity among stem-like memory T cells relative to precursor exhausted T cells.

Libraries of TCR beta chains were produced by 5' RACE (UMI-labeled). TCRdb re-called the 5' RACE reads and shows each CDR3 protein once, DNA omitted. The listing contains 15,000 to 20,000 distinct CDR3 sequences. Worth noting for this clonotype: What it recognizes is unknown.

Healthy donors' buffy coats yielded the PBMC. Duplicate vials of around 160,000 sorted CD8+ T cells per subset supplied the RNA. This CDR3 contains 16 residues. Germline V lookup: CDR1 MDHEN, CDR2 SYDVKM. This receptor was identified in a human donor in good health. The V and J genes are TRBV28 and TRBJ1-3; TCRdb designates TRBD1, a call that cannot be tested without DNA. Sequencing was performed on CD8+ stem-like memory T cells (TSCM and TCM) sorted from PBMCs. Subset reported: stem-like memory CD8 T cells (TSTEM), CCR7+ PD-1- TIGIT-. The CDR3 loop is CASSGRAGTDGNTIYF.